The 9 T cell receptor beta chains presented below share a single source sample, sequenced in a study of molecular identifiers for immune sequencing clone quantification. TCRdb redid the calling of the PCR reads with MiXCR, one entry per CDR3 protein. Counted here are about 510,000 distinct CDR3 sequences, about 25% occurring once; the ten biggest clones make up roughly 0.77%. Sample: naive CD8+ T cells from blood, with Jurkat cell RNA spiked in. Subset: FACS-sorted CD8+CD4-CCR7+CD45RA+ naive T cells. The source is a human donor in good health. Some libraries in this study had Jurkat cell RNA spiked in.

This clonotype was picked up a small number of times. The CDR3 DNA follows: TGTGCCAGCAGCCGAGGGACAGGGGTCTTGCACGAGCAGTACTTC. Residues: CASSRGTGVLHEQYF. The chain combines TRBV7-9 with TRBJ2-7; 10 positions match TRBD1. Losses at the gene ends were 5 bases for V and 5 bases for J; bases not matched to a gene: 9. Germline CDR1 SEHNR, CDR2 FQNEAQ (reference sequence). This CDR3 contains 15 residues. Full variable domain (outside the CDR3, taken from reference TRBV7-9 and TRBJ2-7): DTGVSQNPRHKITKRGQNVTFRCDPISEHNRLYWYRQTLGQGPEFLTYFQNEAQLEKSRLLSDRFSAERPKGSFSTLEIQRTEQGDSAMYLCASSRGTGVLHEQYFGPGTRLTVT.

This clonotype was seen a handful of times. The chain links TRBV11-1 to TRBJ2-1, with 7 bases that match TRBD2. Germline values: CDR1 SGHAT, CDR2 FQDESV (reference sequence). The CDR3 is 13 amino acids. The V gene end was trimmed by 5 bases and the J gene end by 4 bases; junction bases not matched to a gene: 2. CDR3 bases: TGTGCCAGCAGCGGGACTACTTACAATGAGCAGTTCTTC. Encoded protein: CASSGTTYNEQFF.

A note on this clonotype: A single base separates this from a much larger clone, so it may be a read error. The rearrangement uses TRBV4-2 and TRBJ2-7; TRBD2 matches at 10 bases. This CDR3 region has 16 residues. The V gene's germline CDR1 is LGHNA and CDR2 YNFKEQ. The CDR3 loop reads CASSAAPGLAPYVQYF. The CDR3 DNA reads as TGTGCCAGCAGCGCGGCACCGGGACTAGCGCCCTACGTGCAGTACTTC.

The chain employs TRBV9 and TRBJ2-3; tentatively, D is TRBD2 (6 bases). CDR1 is SGDLS and CDR2 is YYNGEE in the germline V gene. The CDR3 length is 16 residues. V lost 4 bases, J lost 2 bases, and 17 bases lay in between. CDR3 sequence reads: CASSPTRDFPTDTQYF. CDR3 DNA sequence: TGTGCCAGCAGCCCCACTCGGGACTTCCCCACAGATACGCAGTATTTT.

The chain has TRBV20-1 and TRBJ1-1, with D uncertain. Germline CDR1 and CDR2: DFQATT and SNEGSKA (reference sequence). The V end lost 0 bases, the J end lost 5 bases, and 13 bases lay between the germline ends. The CDR3 has 14 amino acids. This CDR3 reads CSARDLAGWTEAFF. The CDR3, as DNA: TGCAGTGCTAGAGATCTCGCCGGTTGGACTGAAGCTTTCTTT.

The rearrangement links TRBV11-2 to TRBJ2-7; a weak D match, TRBD1 (5 bases). The CDR3 runs 14 residues. Germline loops: CDR1 SGHAT, CDR2 FQNNGV. V gave up 5 bases and J gave up 2 bases, with 13 bases separating them. This CDR3 is CASSPQDGPYEQYF. DNA for the CDR3: TGTGCCAGCAGCCCACAGGACGGACCCTACGAGCAGTACTTC.

This clonotype was detected a few times. The chain links TRBV6-5 to TRBJ1-1; 11 bases line up with TRBD1. Trimming removed 5 bases from V and 4 bases from J; junction bases left unmatched: 9. The CDR3 extends over 16 amino acids. CDR1 and CDR2 from the germline V gene are MNHEY and SVGAGI. The CDR3 loop is CASSRPGQGGGTEAFF. The CDR3 coding sequence is TGTGCCAGCAGTCGGCCGGGACAGGGGGGTGGCACTGAAGCTTTCTTT.

This chain links TRBV4-2 with TRBJ1-1; D gene uncertain. The CDR3 is made up of 15 amino acids. In germline, CDR1 is LGHNA, CDR2 YNFKEQ. V was cut by 1 base and J by 0 bases, with 9 bases left in between. The CDR3 here is CASSQGGEMNTEAFF. The CDR3, as DNA: TGTGCCAGCAGCCAAGGCGGGGAGATGAACACTGAAGCTTTCTTT.

This clonotype was counted a few times. The rearrangement links TRBV19 to TRBJ2-5; 11 bases are shared with TRBD2. Germline lookup yields CDR1 LNHDA and CDR2 SQIVND (reference sequence). The CDR3 extends over 15 amino acids. With V trimmed by 5 bases and J by 7 bases, 9 bases remained unmatched. This CDR3 is CASSLSGGGVRTQYF. In DNA, the CDR3 is TGTGCCAGTAGTCTTAGCGGGGGGGGCGTGAGGACCCAGTACTTC.